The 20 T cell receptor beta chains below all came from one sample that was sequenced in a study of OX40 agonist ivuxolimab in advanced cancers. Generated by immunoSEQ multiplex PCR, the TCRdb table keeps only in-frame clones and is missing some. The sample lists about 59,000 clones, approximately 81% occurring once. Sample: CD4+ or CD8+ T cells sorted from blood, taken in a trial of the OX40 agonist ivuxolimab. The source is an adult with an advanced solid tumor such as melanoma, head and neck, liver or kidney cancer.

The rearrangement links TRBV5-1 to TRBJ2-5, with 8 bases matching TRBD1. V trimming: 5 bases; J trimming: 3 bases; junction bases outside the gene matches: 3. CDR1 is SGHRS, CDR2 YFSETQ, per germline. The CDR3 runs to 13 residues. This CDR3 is CASSKDREETQYF. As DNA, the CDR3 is TGCGCCAGCAGTAAGGACAGGGAAGAGACCCAGTACTTC. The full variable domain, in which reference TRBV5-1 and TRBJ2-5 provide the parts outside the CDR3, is KAGVTQTPRYLIKTRGQQVTLSCSPISGHRSVSWYQQTPGQGLQFLFEYFSETQRNKGNFPGRFSGRQFSNSRSEMNVSTLELGDSALYLCASSKDREETQYFGPGTRLLVL.

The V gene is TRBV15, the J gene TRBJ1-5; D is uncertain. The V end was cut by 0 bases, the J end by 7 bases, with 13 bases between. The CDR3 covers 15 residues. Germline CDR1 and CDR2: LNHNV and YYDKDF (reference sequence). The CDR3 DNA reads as TGTGCCACCAGCAGAGAGGCGGGGTTTGTACAGCCCCAGCATTTT. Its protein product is CATSREAGFVQPQHF. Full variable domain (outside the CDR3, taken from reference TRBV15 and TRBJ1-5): DAMVIQNPRYQVTQFGKPVTLSCSQTLNHNVMYWYQQKSSQAPKLLFHYYDKDFNNEADTPDNFQSRRPNTSFCFLDIRSPGLGDTAMYLCATSREAGFVQPQHFGDGTRLSIL.

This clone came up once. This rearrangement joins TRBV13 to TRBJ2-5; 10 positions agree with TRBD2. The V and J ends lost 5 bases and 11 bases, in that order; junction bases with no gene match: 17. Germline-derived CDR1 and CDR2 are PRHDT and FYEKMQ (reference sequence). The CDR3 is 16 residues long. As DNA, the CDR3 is TGTGCCAGCAGCGCCACACGGACTAGCGGCGACCGAGGGCAGTACTTC. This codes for CASSATRTSGDRGQYF.

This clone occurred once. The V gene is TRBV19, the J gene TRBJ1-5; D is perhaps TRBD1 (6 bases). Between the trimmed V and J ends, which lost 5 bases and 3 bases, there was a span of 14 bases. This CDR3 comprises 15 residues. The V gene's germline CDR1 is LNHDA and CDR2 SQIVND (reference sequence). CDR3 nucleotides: TGTGCCAGTAGTCCCCAACAGGGAAACAATCAGCCCCAGCATTTT. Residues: CASSPQQGNNQPQHF.

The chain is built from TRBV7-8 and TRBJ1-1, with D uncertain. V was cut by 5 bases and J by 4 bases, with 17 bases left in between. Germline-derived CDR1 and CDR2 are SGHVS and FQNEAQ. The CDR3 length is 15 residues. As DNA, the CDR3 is TGTGCCAGCAGCCCCCCGGGGAGTGGAGCCACTGAAGCTTTCTTT. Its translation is CASSPPGSGATEAFF. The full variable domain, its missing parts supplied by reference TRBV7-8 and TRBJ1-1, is GAGVSQSPRYKVAKRGQDVALRCDPISGHVSLFWYQQALGQGPEFLTYFQNEAQLDKSGLPSDRFFAERPEGSVSTLKIQRTQQEDSAVYLCASSPPGSGATEAFFGQGTRLTVV.

The CDR3 sequence is CASSLAGTQTSGSRAENIQYF. CDR3 nucleotides: TGCGCCAGCAGCTTGGCTGGCACTCAGACTAGCGGGAGTAGGGCCGAAAACATTCAGTACTTC. The rearrangement links TRBV5-1 to TRBJ2-4; 12 bases are a match to TRBD2. The germline V gene encodes CDR1 SGHRS and CDR2 YFSETQ. The junction had 18 bases not matched to a gene; V was cut back by 0 bases and J by 5 bases. CDR3 length: 21 amino acids.

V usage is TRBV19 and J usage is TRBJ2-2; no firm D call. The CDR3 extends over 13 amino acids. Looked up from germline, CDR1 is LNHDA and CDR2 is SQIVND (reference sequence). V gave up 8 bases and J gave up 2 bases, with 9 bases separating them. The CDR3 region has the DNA TGTGCCAGTTCTGATACAAACACCGGGGAGCTGTTTTTT. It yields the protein CASSDTNTGELFF.

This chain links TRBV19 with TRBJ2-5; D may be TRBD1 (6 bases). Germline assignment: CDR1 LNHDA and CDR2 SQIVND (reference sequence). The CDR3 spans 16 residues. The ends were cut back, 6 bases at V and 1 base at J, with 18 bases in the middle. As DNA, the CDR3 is TGTGCCAGTAGCCCTCCCACAGGGATGGTCCAAGAGACCCAGTACTTC. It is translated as CASSPPTGMVQETQYF.

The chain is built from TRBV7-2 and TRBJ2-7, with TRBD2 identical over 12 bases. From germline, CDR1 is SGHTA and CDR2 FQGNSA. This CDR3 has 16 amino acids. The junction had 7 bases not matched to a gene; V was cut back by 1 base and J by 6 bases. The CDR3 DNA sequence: TGTGCCAGCAGCTTAGTTCCTAGCGGGAGGGCCTCCGAGCAGTACTTC. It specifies CASSLVPSGRASEQYF.

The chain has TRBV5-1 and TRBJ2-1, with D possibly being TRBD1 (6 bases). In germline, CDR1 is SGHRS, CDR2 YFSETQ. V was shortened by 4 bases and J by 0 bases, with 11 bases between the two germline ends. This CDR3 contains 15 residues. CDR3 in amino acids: CASSTQGNSYNEQFF. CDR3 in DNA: TGCGCCAGCAGCACGCAGGGGAACTCCTACAATGAGCAGTTCTTC.

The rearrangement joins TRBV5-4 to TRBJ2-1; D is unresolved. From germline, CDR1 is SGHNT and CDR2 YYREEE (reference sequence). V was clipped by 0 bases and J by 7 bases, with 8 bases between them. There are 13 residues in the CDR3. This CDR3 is CASSLEAANEQFF. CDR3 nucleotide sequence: TGTGCCAGCAGCTTGGAGGCGGCTAATGAGCAGTTCTTC.

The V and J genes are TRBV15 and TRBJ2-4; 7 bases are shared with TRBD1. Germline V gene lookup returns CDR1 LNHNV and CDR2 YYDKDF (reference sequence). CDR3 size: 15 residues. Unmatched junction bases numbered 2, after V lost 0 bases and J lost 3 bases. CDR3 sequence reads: CATSRDGDSKNIQYF. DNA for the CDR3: TGTGCCACCAGCAGAGATGGGGACAGCAAAAACATTCAGTACTTC. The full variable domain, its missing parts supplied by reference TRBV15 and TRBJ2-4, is DAMVIQNPRYQVTQFGKPVTLSCSQTLNHNVMYWYQQKSSQAPKLLFHYYDKDFNNEADTPDNFQSRRPNTSFCFLDIRSPGLGDTAMYLCATSRDGDSKNIQYFGAGTRLSVL.

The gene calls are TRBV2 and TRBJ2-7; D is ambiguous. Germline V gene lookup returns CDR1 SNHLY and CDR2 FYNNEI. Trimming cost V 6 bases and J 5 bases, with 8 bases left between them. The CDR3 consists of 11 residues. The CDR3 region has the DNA TGTGCCAGCAGCACTTGGGACGAGCAGTACTTC. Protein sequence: CASSTWDEQYF.

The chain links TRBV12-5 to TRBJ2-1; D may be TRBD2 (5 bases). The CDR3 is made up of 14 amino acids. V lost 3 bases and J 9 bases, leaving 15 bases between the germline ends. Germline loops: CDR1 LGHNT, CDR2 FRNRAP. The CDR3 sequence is CASGLNYPGGEQFF. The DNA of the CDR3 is TGTGCTAGTGGTTTAAACTACCCAGGAGGTGAGCAGTTCTTC.

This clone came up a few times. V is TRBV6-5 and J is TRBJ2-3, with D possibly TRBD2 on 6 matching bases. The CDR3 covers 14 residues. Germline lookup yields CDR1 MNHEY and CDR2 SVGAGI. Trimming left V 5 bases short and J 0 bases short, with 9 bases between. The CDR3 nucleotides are TGTGCCAGCAGTGTAAGCGGGAGCACAGATACGCAGTATTTT. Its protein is CASSVSGSTDTQYF.

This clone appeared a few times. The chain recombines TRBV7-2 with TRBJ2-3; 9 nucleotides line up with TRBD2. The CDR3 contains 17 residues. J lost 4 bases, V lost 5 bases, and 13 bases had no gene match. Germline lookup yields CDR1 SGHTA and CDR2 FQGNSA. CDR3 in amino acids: CASSPGLRGGGADTQYF. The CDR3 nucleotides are TGTGCCAGCAGCCCCGGCCTGCGGGGCGGGGGGGCAGATACGCAGTATTTT.

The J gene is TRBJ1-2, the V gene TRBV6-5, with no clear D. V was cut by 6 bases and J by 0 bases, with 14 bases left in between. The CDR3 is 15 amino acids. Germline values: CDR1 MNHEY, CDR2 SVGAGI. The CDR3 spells CASSQTGTANYGYTF. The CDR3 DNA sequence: TGTGCCAGCAGCCAAACGGGAACTGCTAACTATGGCTACACCTTC.

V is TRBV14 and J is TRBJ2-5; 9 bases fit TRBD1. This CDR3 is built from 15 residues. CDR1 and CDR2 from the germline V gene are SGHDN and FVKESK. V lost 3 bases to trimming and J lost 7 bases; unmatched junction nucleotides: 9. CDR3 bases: TGTGCCAGCAGCCAGGCCGGGACAGGGAATCGGACCCAGTACTTC. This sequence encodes CASSQAGTGNRTQYF.

The CDR3 region is CASSLITGGQKNIQYF. The CDR3 coding sequence is TGTGCCAGCAGCCTCATCACAGGGGGCCAAAAAAACATTCAGTACTTC. V and J are TRBV5-8 and TRBJ2-4, with 9 bases matching TRBD1. Losses at the gene ends were 4 bases for V and 4 bases for J; bases not matched to a gene: 9. The CDR3 is 16 residues long. CDR1 is SGHTS, CDR2 YDEGEE, per germline.

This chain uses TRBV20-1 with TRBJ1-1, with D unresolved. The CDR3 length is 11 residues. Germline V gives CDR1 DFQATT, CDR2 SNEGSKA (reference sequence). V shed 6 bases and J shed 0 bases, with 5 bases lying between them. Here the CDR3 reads CSAELNTEAFF. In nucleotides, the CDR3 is TGCAGTGCAGAGTTGAACACTGAAGCTTTCTTT.